This entry lists 18 T cell receptor beta chains sequenced from one sample in a study of OX40 agonist ivuxolimab in advanced cancers. This table comes from immunoSEQ multiplex PCR, and its TCRdb copy is limited to in-frame clones, with some not included. The table includes about 83,000 clones, around 84% detected once. The source material was CD4+ or CD8+ T cells sorted from blood, sampled in a trial of the OX40 agonist ivuxolimab. Receptors originate from an adult with an advanced solid tumor such as melanoma, head and neck, liver or kidney cancer.

This chain connects TRBV11-2 to TRBJ2-7, with a possible D match to TRBD1 (6 bases). The germline V gene has CDR1 SGHAT and CDR2 FQNNGV. This CDR3 is built from 16 residues. Trimming removed 4 bases at V and 4 bases at J, with 20 bases between. CDR3 residues: CASSSRQAKRIYEQYF. The CDR3, as DNA: TGTGCCAGCAGCTCCAGACAGGCCAAGAGGATATACGAGCAGTACTTC.

The J gene is TRBJ2-5, the V gene TRBV18; D possibly uses TRBD1 or TRBD2 (6 bases each). The V gene's germline CDR1 is KGHSH and CDR2 LQKENI. This CDR3 is 12 amino acids long. V gave up 4 bases and J gave up 4 bases, with 7 bases separating them. CDR3 sequence: CASSQGGETQYF. CDR3 nucleotide sequence: TGTGCCAGCTCACAGGGGGGAGAGACCCAGTACTTC.

The rearrangement links TRBV6-5 to TRBJ2-7; 10 nucleotides line up with TRBD1. V shed 5 bases and J 5 bases; nucleotides not matched to a gene: 9. The CDR3 is made up of 15 amino acids. Germline V gene sequence: CDR1 MNHEY, CDR2 SVGAGI. CDR3 in amino acids: CASSQTGTGVNEQYF. CDR3 nucleotide sequence: TGTGCCAGCAGTCAAACCGGGACAGGGGTAAACGAGCAGTACTTC.

The rearrangement joins TRBV7-6 to TRBJ2-7; D remains unclear. Germline lookup yields CDR1 SGHVS and CDR2 FNYEAQ. The CDR3 length is 14 residues. V lost 5 bases to trimming and J lost 3 bases, with 14 bases between them. In DNA form, the CDR3 reads TGTGCCAGCAGCCAAAGGCGTGACTTCTACGAGCAGTACTTC. Translation gives CASSQRRDFYEQYF. Full variable domain (rest looked up from reference TRBV7-6 and TRBJ2-7): GAGVSQSPRYKVTKRGQDVALRCDPISGHVSLYWYRQALGQGPEFLTYFNYEAQQDKSGLPNDRFSAERPEGSISTLTIQRTEQRDSAMYRCASSQRRDFYEQYFGPGTRLTVT.

This chain uses TRBV18 with TRBJ2-3; D gene uncertain. The germline V gene has CDR1 KGHSH and CDR2 LQKENI. Trimming took off 7 bases at V and 0 bases at J, with 2 bases between the two ends. The CDR3 is 11 amino acids. CDR3 sequence reads: CASFSTDTQYF. In nucleotides, the CDR3 is TGTGCCAGCTTTAGCACAGATACGCAGTATTTT.

This chain links TRBV27 with TRBJ1-1, with D tentatively TRBD1 (5 bases). V lost 3 bases to trimming and J lost 4 bases, with 12 bases between them. The CDR3 totals 14 residues. Per the germline V gene, CDR1 is MNHEY and CDR2 is SMNVEV (reference sequence). The CDR3: CASSFVGAGTEAFF. In nucleotides, the CDR3 is TGTGCCAGCAGTTTTGTCGGGGCGGGCACTGAAGCTTTCTTT.

About this clone: The junction departs from germline at one end; a sequencing error may be responsible. V usage is TRBV4-2 and J usage is TRBJ2-3; D unclear. CDR1 is LGHNA and CDR2 is YNFKEQ in the germline V gene. The CDR3 covers 16 residues. CDR3 in amino acids: CASRQGTGLSTDTQYF. CDR3 in DNA: TGTGCCAGCAGGCAAGGTACGGGCCTCAGCACAGATACGCAGTATTTT.

The chain couples TRBV5-4 to TRBJ2-3, with D possibly being TRBD1 or TRBD2 (5 bases each). Germline V gene sequence: CDR1 SGHNT, CDR2 YYREEE (reference sequence). The CDR3 sequence is 16 residues long. V lost 6 bases and J 0 bases, leaving 17 bases between the germline ends. Here the CDR3 DNA reads TGTGCCAGCAATCAGGGCGGGCTAGCTAGCACAGATACGCAGTATTTT. Its protein is CASNQGGLASTDTQYF.

The rearrangement joins TRBV20-1 to TRBJ1-2; D ambiguous. V was cut by 0 bases and J by 8 bases, with 7 bases left in between. This CDR3 comprises 11 residues. CDR1 DFQATT and CDR2 SNEGSKA come from the germline V gene (reference sequence). For the CDR3, the DNA is TGCAGTGCTAGAGACGGGGAAGGCTACACCTTC. The encoded protein is CSARDGEGYTF.

The chain has TRBV29-1 and TRBJ2-3; 12 bases map to TRBD2. Per the germline V gene, CDR1 is SQVTM and CDR2 is ANQGSEA. With 7 bases clipped from V and 0 bases from J, the junction kept 2 bases outside the gene matches. CDR3 size: 14 residues. The CDR3 sequence is CSAGLAGSTDTQYF. CDR3 nucleotides: TGCAGCGCTGGACTAGCGGGGAGCACAGATACGCAGTATTTT.

The chain recombines TRBV27 with TRBJ1-1; TRBD1 is a possible D gene (5 bases). This CDR3 region has 11 residues. Trimming took off 10 bases at V and 7 bases at J, with 13 bases between the two ends. Per germline, CDR1 MNHEY and CDR2 SMNVEV (reference sequence). The CDR3 DNA is TGTGCCACTAACTGGGGCGGTGAAGCTTTCTTT. Translation gives CATNWGGEAFF.

The CDR3, as DNA: TGTGCCAGTAGTATGCGGGAGGGTCTCACCGGGGAGCTGTTTTTT. It translates to CASSMREGLTGELFF. The genes are TRBV19 and TRBJ2-2, with TRBD2 identical over 9 bases. The trim removed 3 bases at V and 4 bases at J, leaving 3 bases unmatched. The CDR3 has 15 residues. Germline V gene data show CDR1 as LNHDA and CDR2 as SQIVND (reference sequence).

The genes are TRBV11-2 and TRBJ1-5; perhaps TRBD1 as D (5 bases). Germline V gene lookup returns CDR1 SGHAT and CDR2 FQNNGV. The V end lost 5 bases, the J end lost 4 bases, and 12 bases lay between the germline ends. The CDR3 has 14 amino acids. DNA of the CDR3: TGTGCCAGCAGCCCCACGGGGGATAATCAGCCCCAGCATTTT. The encoded protein is CASSPTGDNQPQHF.

The rearrangement uses TRBV9 and TRBJ1-1; D gene ambiguous. Germline CDR1 reads SGDLS; CDR2 reads YYNGEE. The CDR3 length is 12 residues. V was pared by 0 bases and J by 1 base, with 1 base between. The CDR3 DNA follows: TGTGCCAGCAGCGTAGCGAACACTGAAGCTTTCTTT. Amino acids: CASSVANTEAFF.

The CDR3 loop is CASSQRFDYGYTF. The CDR3 DNA sequence: TGTGCCAGCAGTCAGAGATTTGACTATGGCTACACCTTC. The V gene is TRBV6-1, the J gene TRBJ1-2; D gene uncertain. V lost 5 bases to trimming and J lost 3 bases, with 10 bases between them. CDR3 length equals 13 residues. CDR1 is MNHNS and CDR2 is SASEGT in the germline V gene.

This chain joins TRBV29-1 and TRBJ1-2, with 7 bases that match TRBD1. V gave up 6 bases and J gave up 0 bases; unmatched junction bases: 4. The CDR3 totals 13 residues. Germline V lookup: CDR1 SQVTM, CDR2 ANQGSEA. CDR3 sequence: CSVGTVANYGYTF. In DNA, the CDR3 is TGCAGCGTCGGGACAGTGGCTAACTATGGCTACACCTTC.

CDR3 residues: CASSGRTGGETQYF. CDR3 DNA sequence: TGTGCCAGCAGTGGACGGACAGGAGGGGAGACCCAGTACTTC. The rearrangement joins TRBV6-1 to TRBJ2-5, with a possible D match to TRBD1 (7 bases). Trimming shortened V by 4 bases and J by 5 bases, and 14 bases separated the two germline ends. Germline lookup yields CDR1 MNHNS and CDR2 SASEGT. This CDR3 comprises 14 residues.

The J gene is TRBJ1-2, the V gene TRBV30; no reliable D call. Germline V gives CDR1 GTSNPN, CDR2 SVGIG (reference sequence). The CDR3 consists of 14 residues. Trimming stripped 2 bases from V and 4 bases from J, with 14 bases between. The CDR3 DNA is TGTGCCTGGAGTACTCCCCGGTTCCTCTATGGCTACACCTTC. It codes for CAWSTPRFLYGYTF.